This T cell receptor (beta chain) comes out of a study of shared clonotypes between healthy human individuals (dated by TCRdb to 2018 to 2020). Study-wide context: The cohort included a few men and a couple of women between 18 and 49 years of age. Per donor, leukapheresis produced somewhere between about 0.94 and 9.5 billion PBMCs. The study deeply sequenced blood TCR repertoires of five healthy adults to estimate repertoire size and the extent of clonotype sharing between individuals. Per donor, three plates each were used for CD4 naive and CD4 memory, two for CD8 naive, and one for CD8 memory. Libraries were prepared and TCR repertoires were sequenced by different laboratories using diverse techniques, in order to increase sequencing depth and limit assay-specific biases. General findings and caveats noted by the study authors: Only blood was sampled, and tissue TCR repertoires likely differ from those in blood. Pairwise subsampling led to the expectation that sequencing depth would affect the degree of clonotype sharing among donors. Larger estimated clonotype richness was generally found for naive subsets than for memory subsets. Incomplete sequencing was indicated by rarefaction of sorted-subset datasets, despite the large sequencing depth. Because the study included only a small number of donors, the genetic and exposure-history diversity represented was limited. About 4.5% of naive CD4, around 3.6% of naive CD8, roughly 2.5% of memory CD4, and about 0.4% of memory CD8 clonotypes were shared across a few donors. Compared with non-shared clonotypes, clonotypes shared by all four sorted-subset donors had higher generation probabilities.

A remark on this clone: Its antigen is still unknown. No much larger clone exists at a distance of one base, and base qualities are not known.

The donors were healthy, HIV-negative adults who had no recently reported acute infections or vaccinations. Every donor was a Caucasian adult residing in Nashville, Tennessee, USA. CD4+ T cells were enriched through magnetic negative selection, after which naive cells were positively selected on CD45RA and the remaining negative fraction served as the memory subset. Blood was collected by leukapheresis, and PBMCs were isolated by Ficoll-Histopaque density gradient centrifugation and then cryopreserved in liquid nitrogen vapor phase. Analytical flow cytometry was used to check the purity and quantity of each magnetically sorted T cell population. Each sorted fraction had its genomic DNA isolated and then quantified by UV absorbance on a Nanodrop 2000c. TCR CDR3 regions were amplified from genomic DNA by multiplex PCR using the deep immunoSEQ assay. Extracted genomic DNA from each cell subset was distributed evenly across all wells of several immunoSEQ 96-well plates, and each plate was treated as a replicate. For sorted subsets, roughly 200 ng of genomic DNA, equivalent to about 30,000 T cell genomes, went into each replicate PCR. Purified libraries were quantified with a Qubit 3.0 fluorometer, sized on a Bioanalyzer 2100, and re-quantified with the KAPA Library Quantification kit. Every immunoSEQ 96-well plate was sequenced on a dedicated single-read 150-cycle Illumina NextSeq 550 flow cell. Per the source publication's procedure: Because the immunoSEQ output held only junctional sequences and lacked quality scores, the filtering could not match the filtering applied to full-length reads. Sequences were annotated with PyIR, a Python wrapper for IgBLAST v1.9, and V/J genes and CDR3 were assigned using IMGT germline references. Reads with weak V/J assignments (E-value above 1e-6), missing CDR3, stop codons, out-of-frame junctions, or ambiguous translated residues were removed. A V3J clonotype was defined by an identical inferred V gene, J gene, and CDR3 amino acid sequence. Percentage overlap between repertoires was calculated by dividing the number of shared unique clonotypes by the size of the smaller repertoire. Repertoire richness was assessed with RTK rarefaction, the Chao1 estimator, and Recon v2.1 estimates of unobserved clonotypes. OLGA was used to compute generation probabilities for all TCRbeta clonotypes that the gDNA method yielded from a few donors. TCRdb retrieved this table from immuneACCESS and kept in-frame rearrangements only. Not all clones are present; in checked studies, unresolved V genes account for under half, and no reason is known for the remainder. Clone size and V and J calls were adopted from that table, with D and trimming inferred from the DNA. A total of approximately 2.4 million clones appear in this sample, approximately 96% of them only once. Less than 0.15% of the sample is taken by the ten largest.

Sequenced sample: naive CD4+ T cells sorted from blood. The meaning of the sample's cell subset or site label: CD45RA+ positively selected. The origin of this receptor is a man aged 18 to 30 in good health.

The CDR3 region reads CASSFGRPVIGQYF. The DNA sequence is given as TGTGCCAGCAGCTTCGGCCGCCCGGTTATCGGGCAGTACTTC. The chain couples TRBV5-6 to TRBJ2-7, with no D gene named confidently. From cysteine to phenylalanine, the CDR3 is 14 amino acids long. The entry retains the CDR3 DNA only, 42 bases that are in frame from base 1. CDR1 and CDR2 are drawn from the germline V gene: SGHDT, YYEEEE. At the junction V is shortened by 2 bases and J by 9 bases, with 18 bases in between.